The text below deals with one TCR beta chain. Its antigen specificity is not known. Per-base quality was not reported, and no clone a single base away is much larger than it. TCRbeta CDR3 regions were amplified from genomic DNA by means of the immunoSEQ Assay, a bias-controlled multiplex PCR. The study's processing was this. The number of nucleated cells in each sample was estimated from the amplification of reference gene primers within the assay. To quantify the absolute abundance of each unique TCRbeta CDR3 rearrangement, sequence reads were collapsed and filtered. For each sample, productive Simpson clonality was calculated by taking the square root of Simpson's diversity index across productive rearrangements. What TCRdb holds here is the immuneACCESS table cut down to in-frame rearrangements. Part of the clones is not present; checked against another copy, under half of the missing clones reflect an unresolved V gene, and the others are unexplained. That table is the source of V, J and clone size, and D and trimming were worked out from the DNA. Recorded for this sample are around 99,000 clones; around 80% of them occurred a single time. 4% to 5.5% of the sample is taken by the ten largest.

These data are taken from a study of blood T cell repertoires in COVID-19 (dated by TCRdb to the early 2020s). Study-wide context: Collaborator samples came from the United States, Italy and Spain and covered acute and convalescent phases of COVID-19. The prospective study material was composed of cDNA or gDNA derived from T cells, B-cell-depleted T cells, or PBMCs. Deeply sampled blood TCRbeta repertoires from subjects exposed to, actively infected with, or recovered from COVID-19 were included in the dataset. Samples were obtained from the ongoing ImmuneRACE study (first 160 participants) and from about 1,300 subjects provided by 6 global collaborators. The repertoires were made available in a free public database intended to serve as a resource for research on the immune response to SARS-CoV-2. A de-identified subject ID, COVID-19 status, age in years and sex were almost always included in the sample metadata. Where available, HLA class I and class II types were obtained from metadata supplied by the sample provider rather than from assay-based typing.

Each collaborating institution followed its own protocols to collect whole blood in K2EDTA tubes. For TCRbeta analysis, collaborators shipped samples as frozen whole blood, isolated PBMCs, or DNA extracted from either of those sample types. General findings and caveats noted by the study authors: The quantity of clinical and demographic metadata differed by source and by participant and was supplied without curation.

Measured from the cysteine to the phenylalanine, the CDR3 is 12 residues long. This entry keeps only the CDR3 DNA: 36 bases, framed from base 1. Taken from the germline V gene, the CDR1 and CDR2 loops are MNHNS and SASEGT. Trimming takes 1 base from V and 5 bases from J, and the germline ends sit 5 bases apart. The clonotype comes from a man between 70 and 80 years old with acute or convalescent COVID-19. Sequenced material: peripheral blood. The chain is encoded by TRBV6-1 joined to TRBJ1-2, with an unclear D gene assignment. In nucleotide form, the sequence is TGTGCCAGCAGTGAAGAAACTTATGGCTACACCTTC. This is translated as CASSEETYGYTF.